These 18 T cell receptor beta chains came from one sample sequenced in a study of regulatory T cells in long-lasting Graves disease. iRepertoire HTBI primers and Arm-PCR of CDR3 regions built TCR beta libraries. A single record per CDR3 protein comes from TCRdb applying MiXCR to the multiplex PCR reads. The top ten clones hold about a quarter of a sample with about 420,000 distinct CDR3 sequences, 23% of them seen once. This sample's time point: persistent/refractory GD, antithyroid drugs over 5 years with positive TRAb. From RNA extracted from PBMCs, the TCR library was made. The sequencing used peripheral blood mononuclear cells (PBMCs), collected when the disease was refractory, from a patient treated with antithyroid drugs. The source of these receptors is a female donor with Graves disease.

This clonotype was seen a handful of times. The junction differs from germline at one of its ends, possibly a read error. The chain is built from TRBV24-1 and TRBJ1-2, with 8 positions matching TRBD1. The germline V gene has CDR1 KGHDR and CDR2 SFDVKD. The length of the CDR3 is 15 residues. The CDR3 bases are TGTGCCACCAGTGACTCAGGGGGCGGGTCGAATGGCAACACCTTC. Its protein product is CATSDSGGGSNGNTF.

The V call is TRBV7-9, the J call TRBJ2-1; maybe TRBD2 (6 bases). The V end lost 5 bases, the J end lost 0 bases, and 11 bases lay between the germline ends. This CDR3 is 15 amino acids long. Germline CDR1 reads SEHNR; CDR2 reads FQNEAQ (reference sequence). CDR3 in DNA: TGTGCCAGCAGCACTAGCTCTGGCTCCTACAATGAGCAGTTCTTC. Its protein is CASSTSSGSYNEQFF. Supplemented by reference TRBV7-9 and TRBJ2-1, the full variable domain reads DTGVSQNPRHKITKRGQNVTFRCDPISEHNRLYWYRQTLGQGPEFLTYFQNEAQLEKSRLLSDRFSAERPKGSFSTLEIQRTEQGDSAMYLCASSTSSGSYNEQFFGPGTRLTVL.

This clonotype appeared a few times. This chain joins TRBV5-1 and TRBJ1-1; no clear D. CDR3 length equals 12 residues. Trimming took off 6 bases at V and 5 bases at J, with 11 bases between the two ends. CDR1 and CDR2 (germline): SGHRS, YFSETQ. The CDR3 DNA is TGCGCCAGCACCCTGGGAAGTACTGAAGCTTTCTTT. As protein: CASTLGSTEAFF.

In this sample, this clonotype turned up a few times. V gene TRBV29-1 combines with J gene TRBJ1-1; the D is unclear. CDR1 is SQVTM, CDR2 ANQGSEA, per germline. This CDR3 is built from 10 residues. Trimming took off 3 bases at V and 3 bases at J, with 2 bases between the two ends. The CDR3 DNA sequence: TGCAGCGTTGAGGACACTGAAGCTTTCTTT. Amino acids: CSVEDTEAFF. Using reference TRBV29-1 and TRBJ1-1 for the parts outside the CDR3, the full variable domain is SAVISQKPSRDICQRGTSLTIQCQVDSQVTMMFWYRQQPGQSLTLIATANQGSEATYESGFVIDKFPISRPNLTFSTLTVSNMSPEDSSIYLCSVEDTEAFFGQGTRLTVV.

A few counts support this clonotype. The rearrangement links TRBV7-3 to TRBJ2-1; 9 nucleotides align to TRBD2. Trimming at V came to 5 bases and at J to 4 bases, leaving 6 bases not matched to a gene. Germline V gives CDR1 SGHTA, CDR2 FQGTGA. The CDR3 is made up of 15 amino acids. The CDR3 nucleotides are TGTGCCAGCAGCATACCGGGACTAGCATACAATGAGCAGTTCTTC. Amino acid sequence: CASSIPGLAYNEQFF.

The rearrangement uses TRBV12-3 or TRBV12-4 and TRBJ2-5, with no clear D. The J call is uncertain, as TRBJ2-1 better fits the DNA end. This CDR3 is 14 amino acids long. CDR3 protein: CASSLGVGFYEQFF. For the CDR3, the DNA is TGTGCCAGCAGTTTAGGTGTAGGTTTCTATGAGCAGTTCTTC.

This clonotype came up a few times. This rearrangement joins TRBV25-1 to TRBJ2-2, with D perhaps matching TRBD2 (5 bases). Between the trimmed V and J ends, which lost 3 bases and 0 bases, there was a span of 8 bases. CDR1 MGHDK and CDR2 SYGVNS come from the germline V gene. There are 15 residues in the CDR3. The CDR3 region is CASSERLSNTGELFF. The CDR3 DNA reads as TGTGCCAGCAGTGAGAGACTATCGAACACCGGGGAGCTGTTTTTT.

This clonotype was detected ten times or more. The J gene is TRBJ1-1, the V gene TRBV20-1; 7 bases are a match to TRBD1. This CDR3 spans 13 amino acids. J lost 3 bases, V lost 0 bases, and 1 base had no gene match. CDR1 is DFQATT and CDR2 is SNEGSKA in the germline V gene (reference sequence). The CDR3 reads CSAREGGDTEAFF. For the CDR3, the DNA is TGCAGTGCTAGAGAAGGGGGCGACACTGAAGCTTTCTTT.

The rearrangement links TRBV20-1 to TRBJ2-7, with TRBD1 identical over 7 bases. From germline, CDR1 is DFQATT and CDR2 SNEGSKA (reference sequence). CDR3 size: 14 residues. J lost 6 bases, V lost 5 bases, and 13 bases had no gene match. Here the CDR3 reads CSASTPTGRVEQYF. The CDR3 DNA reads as TGCAGTGCTTCCACCCCGACAGGGCGGGTCGAGCAGTACTTC.

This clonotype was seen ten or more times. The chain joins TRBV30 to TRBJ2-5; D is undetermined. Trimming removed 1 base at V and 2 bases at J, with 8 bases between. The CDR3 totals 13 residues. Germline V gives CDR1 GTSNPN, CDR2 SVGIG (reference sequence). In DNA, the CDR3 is TGTGCCTGGAGTGGGGCGACACAAGAGACCCAGTACTTC. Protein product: CAWSGATQETQYF.

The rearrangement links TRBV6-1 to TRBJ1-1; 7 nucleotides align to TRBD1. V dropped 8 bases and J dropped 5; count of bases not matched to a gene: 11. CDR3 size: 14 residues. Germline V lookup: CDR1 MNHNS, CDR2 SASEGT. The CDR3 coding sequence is TGTGCCAGCTACCAAGGGGGCGATGGGACTGAAGCTTTCTTT. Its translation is CASYQGGDGTEAFF.

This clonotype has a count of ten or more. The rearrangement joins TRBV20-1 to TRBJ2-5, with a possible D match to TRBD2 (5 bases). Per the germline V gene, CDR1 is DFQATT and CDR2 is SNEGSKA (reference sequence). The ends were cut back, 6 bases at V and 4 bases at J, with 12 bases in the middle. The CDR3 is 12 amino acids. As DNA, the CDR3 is TGCAGTGCGCTAGCCCACGGAGAGACCCAGTACTTC. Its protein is CSALAHGETQYF.

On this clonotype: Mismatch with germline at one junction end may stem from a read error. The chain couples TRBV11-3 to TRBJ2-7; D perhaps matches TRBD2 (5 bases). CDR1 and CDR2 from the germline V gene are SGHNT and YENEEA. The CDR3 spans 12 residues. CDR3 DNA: TGTACCAGCAGCTTAGCGTTATACGAGCAGTACTTC. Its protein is CTSSLALYEQYF.

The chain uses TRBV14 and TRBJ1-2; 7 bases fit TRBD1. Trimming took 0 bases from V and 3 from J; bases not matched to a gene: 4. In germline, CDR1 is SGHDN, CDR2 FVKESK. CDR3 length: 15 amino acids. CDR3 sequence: CASSQEDRTHYGYTF. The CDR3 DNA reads TGTGCCAGCAGCCAAGAGGACAGGACCCACTATGGCTACACCTTC.

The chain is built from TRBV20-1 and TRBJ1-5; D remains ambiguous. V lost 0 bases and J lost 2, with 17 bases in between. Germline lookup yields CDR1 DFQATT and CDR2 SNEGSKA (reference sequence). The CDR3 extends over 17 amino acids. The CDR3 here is CSARDRRRQLGNQPQHF. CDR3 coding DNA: TGCAGTGCTAGAGATCGTAGGCGGCAGCTGGGCAATCAGCCCCAGCATTTT.

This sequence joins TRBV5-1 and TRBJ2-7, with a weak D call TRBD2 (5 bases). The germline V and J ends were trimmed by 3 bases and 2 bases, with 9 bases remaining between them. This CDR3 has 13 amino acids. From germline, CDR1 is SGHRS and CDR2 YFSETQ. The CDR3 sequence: CASSSGEPYEQYF. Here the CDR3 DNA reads TGCGCCAGCAGCTCCGGGGAACCCTACGAGCAGTACTTC. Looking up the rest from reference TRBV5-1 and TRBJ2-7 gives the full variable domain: KAGVTQTPRYLIKTRGQQVTLSCSPISGHRSVSWYQQTPGQGLQFLFEYFSETQRNKGNFPGRFSGRQFSNSRSEMNVSTLELGDSALYLCASSSGEPYEQYFGPGTRLTVT.

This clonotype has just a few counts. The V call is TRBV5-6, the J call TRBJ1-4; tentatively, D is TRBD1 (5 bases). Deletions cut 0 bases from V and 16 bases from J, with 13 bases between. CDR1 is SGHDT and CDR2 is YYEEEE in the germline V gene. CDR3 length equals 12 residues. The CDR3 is CASSLEPGTEFF. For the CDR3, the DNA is TGTGCCAGCAGCTTGGAGCCGGGGACGGAGTTTTTT.

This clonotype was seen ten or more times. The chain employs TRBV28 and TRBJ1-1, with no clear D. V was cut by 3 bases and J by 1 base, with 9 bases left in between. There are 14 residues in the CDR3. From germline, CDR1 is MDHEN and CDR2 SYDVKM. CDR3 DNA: TGTGCCAGCAGTTTTCGGCAGACGAACACTGAAGCTTTCTTT. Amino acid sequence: CASSFRQTNTEAFF.